Each of the 30 T cell receptor beta chains below was sequenced from the same sample in a study of CD8+ T cells in alopecia areata. cDNA serving as the sequencing template came from extracted, reverse transcribed RNA. Using immunoSEQ multiplex PCR, the repertoire was profiled, and TCRdb retains in-frame clones only, with some absent. The sample carries 200,000 to 250,000 clones, around 62% recorded once. The sequencing used CD4+ T cells sorted from blood, collected at week 0. The receptors originated from a human donor with alopecia areata.

This clone was detected a few times. The J gene is TRBJ1-1, the V gene TRBV18, with a weak D call TRBD1 (6 bases). The CDR3 is 13 amino acids. Germline V gives CDR1 KGHSH, CDR2 LQKENI. Trimming pared 4 bases from V and 1 base from J, leaving 7 bases between. CDR3 nucleotide sequence: TGTGCCAGCTCACGGGGACAGAACACTGAAGCTTTCTTT. Protein sequence: CASSRGQNTEAFF.

This clone was recorded a few times. V gene TRBV29-1 combines with J gene TRBJ1-1; D ambiguous. This CDR3 is built from 13 residues. Trimming took 2 bases from V and 1 from J, leaving 8 bases between them. The germline CDR1 and CDR2 sequences are SQVTM and ANQGSEA. Here the CDR3 reads CSVELRANTEAFF. Here the CDR3 DNA reads TGCAGCGTTGAACTACGGGCGAACACTGAAGCTTTCTTT.

V gene TRBV5-4 combines with J gene TRBJ1-2; D not certain. The V and J ends lost 0 bases and 4 bases respectively, with 7 bases between them. Germline lookup yields CDR1 SGHNT and CDR2 YYREEE (reference sequence). The CDR3 has 13 residues. The CDR3 spells CASSLDHLYGYTF. CDR3 DNA sequence: TGTGCCAGCAGCTTGGACCACCTCTATGGCTACACCTTC.

This clone has just a few counts. The rearrangement links TRBV9 to TRBJ2-7; the match to TRBD1 covers 9 bases. The CDR3 contains 15 residues. Germline V gene sequence: CDR1 SGDLS, CDR2 YYNGEE. The V segment lost 6 bases and the J segment 3 bases; nucleotides outside the gene matches: 10. The CDR3 coding sequence is TGTGCCAGCACCCCAGGGGGGACAGGGAGCTACGAGCAGTACTTC. Residues: CASTPGGTGSYEQYF.

This clone was detected only once. This sequence joins TRBV7-9 and TRBJ1-5; weak D call: TRBD1 (5 bases). The CDR3 is 15 residues long. V was trimmed by 5 bases and J by 6 bases, leaving 17 bases between them. CDR1 is SEHNR and CDR2 is FQNEAQ in the germline V gene (reference sequence). The CDR3 spells CASSPERGSGQPQHF. The CDR3 bases are TGTGCCAGCAGCCCAGAGCGGGGCTCCGGTCAGCCCCAGCATTTT.

J is TRBJ1-6 and V is TRBV7-6, with D hard to call. CDR3 length equals 12 residues. V lost 2 bases, J lost 7 bases, and 3 bases lay in between. Germline CDR1 reads SGHVS; CDR2 reads FNYEAQ. Here the CDR3 reads CASSLSNSPLHF. CDR3 DNA: TGTGCCAGCAGCTTAAGCAATTCACCCCTCCACTTT.

This clone was observed many times. The chain couples TRBV7-9 to TRBJ2-3; 7 bases match TRBD2. Germline V gives CDR1 SEHNR, CDR2 FQNEAQ (reference sequence). V lost 5 bases to trimming and J lost 2 bases; unmatched junction nucleotides: 7. The CDR3 totals 15 residues. CDR3 DNA sequence: TGTGCCAGCAGCCGCCCCGGGGGGATCACAGATACGCAGTATTTT. As protein: CASSRPGGITDTQYF.

The chain carries TRBV30 and TRBJ2-1, with TRBD2 matching over 10 bases. Looked up from germline, CDR1 is GTSNPN and CDR2 is SVGIG (reference sequence). The CDR3 has 17 amino acids. Germline trimming cut 2 bases from V and 7 bases from J; bases unmatched to any gene: 14. Here the CDR3 reads CAWSRGAGGPGRNEQFF. The CDR3 nucleotides are TGTGCCTGGAGTAGGGGAGCGGGAGGGCCTGGGAGGAATGAGCAGTTCTTC. The whole variable domain, filled in from reference TRBV30 and TRBJ2-1, reads SQTIHQWPATLVQPVGSPLSLECTVEGTSNPNLYWYRQAAGRGLQLLFYSVGIGQISSEVPQNLSASRPQDRQFILSSKKLLLSDSGFYLCAWSRGAGGPGRNEQFFGPGTRLTVL.

The V and J genes are TRBV29-1 and TRBJ1-5; D is possibly TRBD1 (5 bases). Looked up from germline, CDR1 is SQVTM and CDR2 is ANQGSEA. Trimming removed 4 bases from V and 1 base from J, with 11 bases in between. The CDR3 extends over 14 amino acids. The CDR3 here is CSVVLGGSNQPQHF. CDR3 DNA: TGCAGCGTTGTGTTGGGGGGAAGCAATCAGCCCCAGCATTTT.

This clone occurred many times. The gene calls are TRBV5-1 and TRBJ2-1, with D possibly being TRBD2 (5 bases). Trimming removed 4 bases from V and 11 bases from J, with 19 bases in between. The germline CDR1 and CDR2 sequences are SGHRS and YFSETQ. CDR3 length: 14 amino acids. CDR3 DNA: TGCGCCAGCAGCCCGGAGGCCGGTGCGATGAAGCAGTTCTTC. This translates into CASSPEAGAMKQFF. The complete variable domain, with remaining parts taken from reference TRBV5-1 and TRBJ2-1, reads KAGVTQTPRYLIKTRGQQVTLSCSPISGHRSVSWYQQTPGQGLQFLFEYFSETQRNKGNFPGRFSGRQFSNSRSEMNVSTLELGDSALYLCASSPEAGAMKQFFGPGTRLTVL.

The chain carries TRBV29-1 and TRBJ2-7; perhaps TRBD2 as D (5 bases). CDR1 and CDR2 (germline): SQVTM, ANQGSEA. V dropped 4 bases and J dropped 3 bases, with 10 bases sitting between them. The CDR3 contains 12 residues. The CDR3 DNA sequence: TGCAGCGTTGTCGGTGGGAGCTACGAGCAGTACTTC. It yields the protein CSVVGGSYEQYF.

J is TRBJ2-1 and V is TRBV25-1; 10 bases are shared with TRBD1. The CDR3 contains 14 residues. The germline V gene has CDR1 MGHDK and CDR2 SYGVNS. Trimming at V came to 6 bases and at J to 6 bases, leaving 5 bases not matched to a gene. The DNA of the CDR3 is TGTGCCAGCAGGCTCCGGGACAGGGGCAATGAGCAGTTCTTC. Its translation is CASRLRDRGNEQFF.

This clone was seen only a few times. The chain uses TRBV7-9 and TRBJ1-1, with a weak D call TRBD1 (5 bases). The CDR3 is 14 amino acids. Germline loops: CDR1 SEHNR, CDR2 FQNEAQ (reference sequence). The V gene lost 1 base and the J gene lost 7 bases, with 13 bases spanning the gap. The CDR3 DNA sequence: TGTGCCAGCAGCTTAGTGATGACGACAGATGAAGCTTTCTTT. Translated, it gives CASSLVMTTDEAFF.

The chain links TRBV18 to TRBJ1-2; 7 bases match TRBD1. The CDR3 has 12 residues. Germline CDR1 KGHSH, CDR2 LQKENI. Trimming took 3 bases from V and 11 from J; bases not matched to a gene: 6. The CDR3 spells CASSPTGALYTF. In DNA, the CDR3 is TGTGCCAGCTCACCCACAGGGGCACTTTACACCTTC.

The genes are TRBV29-1 and TRBJ2-4, with 8 positions matching TRBD2. CDR1 is SQVTM and CDR2 is ANQGSEA in the germline V gene. The CDR3 spans 15 residues. V dropped 6 bases and J dropped 4; count of bases not matched to a gene: 11. The CDR3 sequence: CSVQTRLAQKNIQYF. The CDR3 nucleotides are TGCAGCGTCCAAACCCGACTAGCGCAAAAAAACATTCAGTACTTC.

The DNA for the CDR3 is TGCAGCGGTGGGAGAGGCGATCTTTCCCTACGTGTGAACACTGAAGCTTTCTTT. It yields the protein CSGGRGDLSLRVNTEAFF. The chain recombines TRBV29-1 with TRBJ1-1; D is unresolved. The CDR3 runs 18 residues. Per the germline V gene, CDR1 is SQVTM and CDR2 is ANQGSEA. Trimming removed 7 bases from V and 0 bases from J, with 27 bases in between.

The chain couples TRBV10-3 to TRBJ2-3; weak D call: TRBD2 (5 bases). The V end was cut by 3 bases, the J end by 2 bases, with 6 bases between. Germline CDR1 ENHRY, CDR2 SYGVKD. This CDR3 is built from 13 residues. The CDR3 loop is CAISERDTDTQYF. The DNA for the CDR3 is TGTGCCATCAGTGAACGGGACACAGATACGCAGTATTTT.

There are a few counts of this clone. V is TRBV9 and J is TRBJ2-2; D assignment may be TRBD1 or TRBD2 (5 bases each). With 4 bases removed from V and 5 bases from J, the gap between germline ends came to 24 bases. CDR3 length: 18 residues. Per the germline V gene, CDR1 is SGDLS and CDR2 is YYNGEE. Here the CDR3 reads CASSKPPGTSLWTGELFF. For the CDR3, the DNA is TGTGCCAGCAGCAAACCTCCCGGGACCTCATTATGGACCGGGGAGCTGTTTTTT. The full variable domain, rest sourced from reference TRBV9 and TRBJ2-2, is DSGVTQTPKHLITATGQRVTLRCSPRSGDLSVYWYQQSLDQGLQFLIQYYNGEERAKGNILERFSAQQFPDLHSELNLSSLELGDSALYFCASSKPPGTSLWTGELFFGEGSRLTVL.

This clone has only a few counts. CDR3 DNA: TGTGCCAGCAGCTTTGAGGGAGCTGGCTACACCTTC. Amino acid sequence: CASSFEGAGYTF. The chain joins TRBV5-4 to TRBJ1-2; D unclear. Germline-derived CDR1 and CDR2 are SGHNT and YYREEE (reference sequence). V dropped 2 bases and J dropped 7 bases, with 9 bases sitting between them. The CDR3 has 12 residues.

The sample holds a few counts of this clone. The rearrangement links TRBV27 to TRBJ2-7, with 11 bases that match TRBD1. From germline, CDR1 is MNHEY and CDR2 SMNVEV (reference sequence). The CDR3 covers 14 residues. Trimming at V came to 5 bases and at J to 6 bases, leaving 6 bases not matched to a gene. The CDR3 region has the DNA TGTGCCAGCAGTACCGGGACAGGGGGACTCGAGCAGTACTTC. Its translation is CASSTGTGGLEQYF.

The V and J genes are TRBV5-1 and TRBJ1-3; the D gene is possibly TRBD1 (6 bases). CDR3 length equals 16 residues. Trimming removed 0 bases at V and 3 bases at J, with 13 bases between. Germline loops: CDR1 SGHRS, CDR2 YFSETQ. Here the CDR3 DNA reads TGCGCCAGCAGCTTGGGAGATCAGGGGTTTGGAAACACCATATATTTT. Protein: CASSLGDQGFGNTIYF.

The chain uses TRBV5-4 and TRBJ1-1, with 9 bases lining up with TRBD1. This CDR3 region has 15 residues. After removal of 0 bases from V and 6 bases from J, the junction contained 6 bases not matched to a gene. Germline CDR1 is SGHNT and CDR2 is YYREEE (reference sequence). The CDR3 DNA follows: TGTGCCAGCAGCTTGGTACAGGGGGCGTCCTCTGAAGCTTTCTTT. Protein: CASSLVQGASSEAFF. The whole variable domain, remainder taken from reference TRBV5-4 and TRBJ1-1, is ETGVTQSPTHLIKTRGQQVTLRCSSQSGHNTVSWYQQALGQGPQFIFQYYREEENGRGNFPPRFSGLQFPNYSSELNVNALELDDSALYLCASSLVQGASSEAFFGQGTRLTVV.

This sequence joins TRBV18 and TRBJ2-1, with D unclear. CDR1 is KGHSH and CDR2 is LQKENI in the germline V gene. This CDR3 is 14 amino acids long. V dropped 0 bases and J dropped 8 bases, with 11 bases sitting between them. CDR3 residues: CASSPPVGLDEQFF. In DNA form, the CDR3 reads TGTGCCAGCTCACCACCGGTAGGGTTGGATGAGCAGTTCTTC.

The chain couples TRBV6-1 to TRBJ2-1; a possible D gene is TRBD1 (6 bases). Germline CDR1 reads MNHNS; CDR2 reads SASEGT. The CDR3 totals 14 residues. V was shortened by 0 bases and J by 6 bases, with 9 bases between the two germline ends. The CDR3 sequence: CASSEAGTRNEQFF. The CDR3 DNA reads as TGTGCCAGCAGTGAAGCGGGGACACGCAATGAGCAGTTCTTC.

The rearrangement joins TRBV6-1 to TRBJ1-5; tentatively, D is TRBD1 (5 bases). CDR1 is MNHNS, CDR2 SASEGT, per germline. V dropped 5 bases and J dropped 4 bases, with 9 bases sitting between them. The CDR3 runs 13 residues. The chain's CDR3 is CASSHRLNQPQHF. Here the CDR3 DNA reads TGTGCCAGCAGTCACAGGTTGAATCAGCCCCAGCATTTT.

As to this clone: Germline is not matched at one junction end, which may reflect a read error. Distinct nucleotide sequences in the sample also encode this CDR3. The J gene is TRBJ1-2, the V gene TRBV27, with D hard to call. This CDR3 spans 13 amino acids. Germline-derived CDR1 and CDR2 are MNHEY and SMNVEV (reference sequence). CDR3 DNA sequence: TGCGCCAGCAGCTCACAGTCTCATCATGGCTACACCTTC. As protein: CASSSQSHHGYTF.

The chain carries TRBV6-1 and TRBJ2-3; the match to TRBD2 covers 12 bases. The CDR3 contains 16 residues. Per germline, CDR1 MNHNS and CDR2 SASEGT. The trim removed 4 bases at V and 2 bases at J, leaving 4 bases unmatched. CDR3 DNA sequence: TGTGCCAGCAGTGGACTAGCGGGGGTTTTCACAGATACGCAGTATTTT. Translated: CASSGLAGVFTDTQYF.

This clone has just a few counts. The rearrangement links TRBV29-1 to TRBJ1-5; D is possibly TRBD1 (5 bases). There are 12 residues in the CDR3. V was pared by 7 bases and J by 6 bases, with 13 bases between. The germline V gene encodes CDR1 SQVTM and CDR2 ANQGSEA. The CDR3 is CSGGGLGQPQHF. CDR3 nucleotide sequence: TGCAGCGGGGGGGGTTTGGGTCAGCCCCAGCATTTT.

This clone came up a few times. The V call is TRBV30, the J call TRBJ2-1, with TRBD2 identical over 15 bases. The CDR3 length is 15 residues. The V segment lost 4 bases and the J segment 4 bases; nucleotides outside the gene matches: 2. Germline loops: CDR1 GTSNPN, CDR2 SVGIG (reference sequence). The CDR3: CAWTGLAGGYNEQFF. The CDR3 bases are TGTGCCTGGACGGGACTAGCGGGAGGTTACAATGAGCAGTTCTTC. The full variable domain, its missing parts supplied by reference TRBV30 and TRBJ2-1, is SQTIHQWPATLVQPVGSPLSLECTVEGTSNPNLYWYRQAAGRGLQLLFYSVGIGQISSEVPQNLSASRPQDRQFILSSKKLLLSDSGFYLCAWTGLAGGYNEQFFGPGTRLTVL.

This sequence joins TRBV2 and TRBJ1-5; D gene uncertain. The CDR3 is 13 amino acids. Germline loops: CDR1 SNHLY, CDR2 FYNNEI. V lost 2 bases and J 4 bases, leaving 6 bases between the germline ends. The CDR3 DNA sequence: TGTGCCAGCAGTGAACTGCGAAATCAGCCCCAGCATTTT. It specifies CASSELRNQPQHF.